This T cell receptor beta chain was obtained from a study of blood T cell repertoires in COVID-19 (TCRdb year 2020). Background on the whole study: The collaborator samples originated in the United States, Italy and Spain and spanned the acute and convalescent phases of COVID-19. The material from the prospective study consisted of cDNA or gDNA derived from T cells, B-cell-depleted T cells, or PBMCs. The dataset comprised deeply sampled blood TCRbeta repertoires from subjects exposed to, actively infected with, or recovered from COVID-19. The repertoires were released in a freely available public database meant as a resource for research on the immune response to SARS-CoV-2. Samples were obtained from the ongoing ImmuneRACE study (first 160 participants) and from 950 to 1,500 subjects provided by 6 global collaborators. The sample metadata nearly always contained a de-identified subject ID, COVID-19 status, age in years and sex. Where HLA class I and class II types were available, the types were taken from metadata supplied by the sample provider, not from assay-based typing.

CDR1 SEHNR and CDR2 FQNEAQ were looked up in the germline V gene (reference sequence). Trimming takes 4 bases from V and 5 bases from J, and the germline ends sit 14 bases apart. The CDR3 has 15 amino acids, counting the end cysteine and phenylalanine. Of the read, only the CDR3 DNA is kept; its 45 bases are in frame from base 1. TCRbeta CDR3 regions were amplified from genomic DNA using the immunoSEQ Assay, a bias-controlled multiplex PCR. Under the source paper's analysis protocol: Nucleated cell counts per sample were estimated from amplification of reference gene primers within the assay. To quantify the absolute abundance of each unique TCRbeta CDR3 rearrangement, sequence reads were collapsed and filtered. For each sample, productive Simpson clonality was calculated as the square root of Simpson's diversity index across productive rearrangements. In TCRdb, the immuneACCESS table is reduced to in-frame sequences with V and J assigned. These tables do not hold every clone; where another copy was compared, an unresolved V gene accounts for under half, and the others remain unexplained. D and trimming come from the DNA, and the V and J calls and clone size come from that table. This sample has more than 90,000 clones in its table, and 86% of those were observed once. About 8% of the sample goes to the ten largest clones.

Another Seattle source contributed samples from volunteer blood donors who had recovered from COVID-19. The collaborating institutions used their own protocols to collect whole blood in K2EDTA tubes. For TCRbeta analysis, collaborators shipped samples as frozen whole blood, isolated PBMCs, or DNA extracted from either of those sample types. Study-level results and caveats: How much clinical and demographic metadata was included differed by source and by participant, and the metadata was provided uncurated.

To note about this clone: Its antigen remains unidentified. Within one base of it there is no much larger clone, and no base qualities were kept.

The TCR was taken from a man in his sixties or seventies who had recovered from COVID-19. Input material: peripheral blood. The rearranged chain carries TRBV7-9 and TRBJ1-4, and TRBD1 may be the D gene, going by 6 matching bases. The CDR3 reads CASSYGTRGNEKLFF. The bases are TGTGCCAGCAGCTACGGGACAAGGGGGAATGAAAAACTGTTTTTT.